Listed here are 14 T cell receptor beta chains from one sample, sequenced in a study of tumor-infiltrating lymphocytes in localized non-small cell lung cancer. The protocol was immunoSEQ multiplex PCR, while the TCRdb copy is restricted to in-frame clones and leaves out a portion. The data hold approximately 8,100 clones, with 60% to 70% observed a single time. What was sequenced was uninvolved lung tissue not adjacent to the tumor. All receptors come from a human donor with non-small cell lung cancer.

The chain carries TRBV14 and TRBJ2-7; 11 nucleotides align to TRBD2. Per germline, CDR1 SGHDN and CDR2 FVKESK. The CDR3 is 15 amino acids. Unmatched junction bases numbered 5, after V lost 4 bases and J lost 3 bases. The CDR3 is CASSRLGTSGYEQYF. CDR3 sequence (DNA): TGTGCCAGCAGCCGCTTGGGGACTAGCGGCTACGAGCAGTACTTC.

This sequence joins TRBV11-2 and TRBJ1-5; no clear D gene. CDR1 is SGHAT, CDR2 FQNNGV, per germline. This CDR3 spans 13 amino acids. Trimming stripped 3 bases from V and 1 base from J, with 4 bases between. This chain's CDR3 is CASSFDSNQPQHF. In nucleotides, the CDR3 is TGTGCCAGCAGCTTTGACAGCAATCAGCCCCAGCATTTT.

This clone was detected only a few times. The chain links TRBV5-5 to TRBJ1-1; weak D call: TRBD1 (5 bases). The germline CDR1 and CDR2 sequences are SGHKS and YYEKEE (reference sequence). The CDR3 runs to 13 residues. V was cut by 3 bases and J by 3 bases, with 9 bases left in between. CDR3 sequence reads: CASSYGGYTEAFF. The CDR3 nucleotides are TGTGCCAGCAGCTACGGGGGTTACACTGAAGCTTTCTTT.

The chain recombines TRBV28 with TRBJ1-1; possibly TRBD1 for D (5 bases). V was cut by 1 base and J by 6 bases, with 15 bases left in between. Per the germline V gene, CDR1 is MDHEN and CDR2 is SYDVKM. The CDR3 covers 15 residues. The CDR3 is CASSLSQGLTPEAFF. For the CDR3, the DNA is TGTGCCAGCAGTTTATCCCAGGGTTTGACGCCTGAAGCTTTCTTT.

This clone was seen a few times. This chain uses TRBV27 with TRBJ2-7; tentative D call: TRBD2 (5 bases). Germline V gene lookup returns CDR1 MNHEY and CDR2 SMNVEV (reference sequence). This CDR3 has 13 residues. Trimming left V 3 bases short and J 3 bases short, with 9 bases between. CDR3 in DNA: TGTGCCAGCAGTTTGCGGGCGTACTACGAGCAGTACTTC. Protein: CASSLRAYYEQYF.

The CDR3 reads CASSQLAGAYNEQFF. The CDR3 DNA follows: TGTGCCAGCAGCCAACTAGCGGGAGCATACAATGAGCAGTTCTTC. V usage is TRBV11-1 and J usage is TRBJ2-1; TRBD2 agrees at 11 bases. Per the germline V gene, CDR1 is SGHAT and CDR2 is FQDESV (reference sequence). With V trimmed by 5 bases and J by 4 bases, 4 bases remained unmatched. The CDR3 loop spans 15 amino acids.

V usage is TRBV28 and J usage is TRBJ2-3, with D tentatively TRBD2 (5 bases). This CDR3 is 18 amino acids long. Trimming shortened V by 1 base and J by 0 bases, and 17 bases separated the two germline ends. From germline, CDR1 is MDHEN and CDR2 SYDVKM. The DNA of the CDR3 is TGTGCCAGCAGTTTATTGGGGTTGGAGGCTTCTAGCACAGATACGCAGTATTTT. Translating gives CASSLLGLEASSTDTQYF.

The chain is built from TRBV7-3 and TRBJ1-1; D is unresolved. Looked up from germline, CDR1 is SGHTA and CDR2 is FQGTGA. CDR3 length equals 13 residues. Trimming cost V 0 bases and J 1 base, with 3 bases left between them. The chain's CDR3 is CASSLTGNTEAFF. For the CDR3, the DNA is TGTGCCAGCAGCTTAACAGGGAACACTGAAGCTTTCTTT.

J is TRBJ2-3 and V is TRBV11-3, with D uncertain. The CDR3 contains 11 residues. Germline V lookup: CDR1 SGHNT, CDR2 YENEEA. V was pared by 4 bases and J by 5 bases, with 4 bases between. The CDR3 DNA reads as TGTGCCAGCAGCTCTGTAGATACGCAGTATTTT. It encodes CASSSVDTQYF. Full variable domain (missing parts from reference TRBV11-3 and TRBJ2-3): EAGVVQSPRYKIIEKKQPVAFWCNPISGHNTLYWYLQNLGQGPELLIRYENEEAVDDSQLPKDRFSAERLKGVDSTLKIQPAELGDSAVYLCASSSVDTQYFGPGTRLTVL.

This sequence joins TRBV6-5 and TRBJ2-7, with a weak D call TRBD2 (5 bases). V was trimmed by 5 bases and J by 5 bases, leaving 16 bases between them. This CDR3 is built from 14 residues. Germline loops: CDR1 MNHEY, CDR2 SVGAGI. This chain's CDR3 is CASSGGLRLHEQYF. The CDR3 region has the DNA TGTGCCAGCAGTGGCGGGCTTCGTCTCCACGAGCAGTACTTC.

The chain couples TRBV19 to TRBJ2-3; weak D call: TRBD2 (6 bases). V was trimmed by 3 bases and J by 1 base, leaving 11 bases between them. Germline assignment: CDR1 LNHDA and CDR2 SQIVND (reference sequence). The CDR3 is made up of 15 amino acids. CDR3 coding DNA: TGTGCCAGTAGTATTACGGGGGAGGGCACAGATACGCAGTATTTT. It yields the protein CASSITGEGTDTQYF.

This clone was picked up a small number of times. The chain has TRBV29-1 and TRBJ1-1, with unresolved D. The germline CDR1 and CDR2 sequences are SQVTM and ANQGSEA. The CDR3 is made up of 11 amino acids. Between the trimmed V and J ends, which lost 7 bases and 4 bases, there was a span of 10 bases. The CDR3 loop reads CSASGFTEAFF. In DNA, the CDR3 is TGCAGCGCCTCGGGGTTCACTGAAGCTTTCTTT.

The CDR3 bases are TGCGCCAGCAGCTCTACAGGGGGCGTCTATGGCTACACCTTC. Its translation is CASSSTGGVYGYTF. The J gene is TRBJ1-2, the V gene TRBV5-1, with 9 bases that match TRBD1. CDR1 is SGHRS and CDR2 is YFSETQ in the germline V gene. This CDR3 spans 14 amino acids. The J segment lost 4 bases and the V segment lost 3 bases, leaving 4 bases of the junction unmatched. Drawing the rest from reference TRBV5-1 and TRBJ1-2, the complete variable domain is KAGVTQTPRYLIKTRGQQVTLSCSPISGHRSVSWYQQTPGQGLQFLFEYFSETQRNKGNFPGRFSGRQFSNSRSEMNVSTLELGDSALYLCASSSTGGVYGYTFGSGTRLTVV.

This chain uses TRBV7-8 with TRBJ1-1, with 10 bases aligning to TRBD1. The V and J ends lost 4 bases and 5 bases, in that order; junction bases with no gene match: 4. The CDR3 covers 14 residues. Germline loops: CDR1 SGHVS, CDR2 FQNEAQ. The CDR3 spells CASSSDRGLTEAFF. In nucleotides, the CDR3 is TGTGCCAGCAGCTCGGACAGGGGGTTGACTGAAGCTTTCTTT.